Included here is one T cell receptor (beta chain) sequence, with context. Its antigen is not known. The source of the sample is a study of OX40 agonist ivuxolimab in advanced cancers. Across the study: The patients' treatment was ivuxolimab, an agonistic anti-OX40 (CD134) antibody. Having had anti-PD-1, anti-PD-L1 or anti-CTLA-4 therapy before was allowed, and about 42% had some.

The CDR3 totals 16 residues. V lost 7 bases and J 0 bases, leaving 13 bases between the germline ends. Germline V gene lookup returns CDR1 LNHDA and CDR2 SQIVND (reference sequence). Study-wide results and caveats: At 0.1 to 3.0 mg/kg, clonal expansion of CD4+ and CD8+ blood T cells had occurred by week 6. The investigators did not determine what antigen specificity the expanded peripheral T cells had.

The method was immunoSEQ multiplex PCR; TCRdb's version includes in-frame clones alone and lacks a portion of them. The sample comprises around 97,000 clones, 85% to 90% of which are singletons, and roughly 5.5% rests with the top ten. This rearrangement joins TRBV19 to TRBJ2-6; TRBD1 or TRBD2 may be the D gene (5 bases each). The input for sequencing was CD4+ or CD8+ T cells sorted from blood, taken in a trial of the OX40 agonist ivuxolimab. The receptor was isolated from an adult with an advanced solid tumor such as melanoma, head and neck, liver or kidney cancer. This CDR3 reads CASIGTVRSGANVLTF. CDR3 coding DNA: TGTGCCAGTATTGGGACGGTTCGCTCTGGGGCCAACGTCCTGACTTTC.